This TCR beta chain was found in a study of Ad26.COV2.S vaccination and SARS-CoV-2 variants. At the level of the study: The trial was COV1001 and the donor's arm was Ad26.COV2.S.

V lost 1 base and J lost 2, with 17 bases in between. This CDR3 comprises 17 residues. Per germline, CDR1 SEHNR and CDR2 FQNEAQ (reference sequence). Profiled with immunoSEQ multiplex PCR; TCRdb holds only in-frame clones, not every one. Of around 250,000 clones detected, about 90% appear once; the ten largest clones hold around 3%. This clone has just one count. The antigen remains unidentified. Treatment: some 19 received Ad26.COV2.S at low or high dose, single or two shots; several received placebo; per-sample allocation not given. Sampling happened 63 days after the first vaccine or placebo injection. Regarding the study as a whole: Total T cell responses may have been underestimated by the TCR breadth and depth analyses. Substantial breadth was reportedly displayed by spike-specific CD8+ and CD4+ T cell responses after vaccination.

The chain carries TRBV7-9 and TRBJ1-2; the D gene is possibly TRBD1 (6 bases). The origin of this receptor is a person aged 18 to 65 who received the Ad26.COV2.S COVID-19 vaccine or a placebo. The source material was peripheral blood, sampled in a trial of Ad26.COV2.S vaccine versus placebo. The CDR3 DNA is TGTGCCAGCAGCTTAGGACGGACAGTTTACCGGAACTATGGCTACACCTTC. Amino acid sequence: CASSLGRTVYRNYGYTF.